This record covers a single TCR beta chain. What it binds is not known. The CDR3 is 15 residues long. Trimming cost V 2 bases and J 6 bases; bases outside gene matches: 9. Germline values: CDR1 GTSNPN, CDR2 SVGIG (reference sequence). This entry comes from a study of T cell responses to AZD1222 COVID-19 vaccine. Measured with immunoSEQ multiplex PCR; TCRdb has only the in-frame clones, and not every one. The sample yields about 180,000 clones, 85% to 95% seen once. Points from the study as a whole: An increase in Spike-specific TCR breadth and depth was observed after two AZD1222 doses. Reportedly, close to half of spike-specific TCRs are directed against unmutated variant regions.

This clonotype was sampled from an adult who received the MenACWY meningococcal vaccine as a control. V usage is TRBV30 and J usage is TRBJ2-2; 7 nucleotides line up with TRBD1. Sequences were derived from peripheral blood, sampled 28 days after the second dose of the MenACWY control vaccine. The CDR3 coding sequence is TGTGCCTGGAGTACATCGACAGGGATCGCCGGGGAGCTGTTTTTT. Translating gives CAWSTSTGIAGELFF.